The next 10 T cell receptor beta chains were all read from a single sample in a study of type 1 and type 2 diabetes patients. Amplification started from genomic DNA. The TCR beta CDR3 region was amplified using 30 forward and 13 reverse primers. TCRdb ran MiXCR on the multiplex PCR reads and lists one entry per CDR3 protein. The sample carries 250,000 to 300,000 distinct CDR3 sequences, roughly 44% recorded once. Sequenced material: peripheral blood mononuclear cells (PBMCs). The receptors stem from a man in his late teens or twenties with type 2 diabetes.

The J gene is TRBJ1-4, the V gene TRBV2, with 11 bases aligning to TRBD1. Looked up from germline, CDR1 is SNHLY and CDR2 is FYNNEI. The trim removed 8 bases at V and 9 bases at J, leaving 5 bases unmatched. CDR3 size: 13 residues. In DNA, the CDR3 is TGTGCCAGCGAGGGGACAGGGGGTAAAAAACTGTTTTTT. This sequence encodes CASEGTGGKKLFF.

The gene calls are TRBV10-3 and TRBJ1-3; D is undetermined. V was clipped by 1 base and J by 0 bases, with 4 bases between them. This CDR3 comprises 14 residues. Germline loops: CDR1 ENHRY, CDR2 SYGVKD. CDR3 sequence (DNA): TGTGCCATCAGTGAGTGGACCTCTGGAAACACCATATATTTT. Its protein product is CAISEWTSGNTIYF.

The rearrangement uses TRBV12-5 and TRBJ2-5; 7 bases are a match to TRBD1. CDR3 length equals 15 residues. The J segment lost 3 bases and the V segment lost 2 bases, leaving 6 bases of the junction unmatched. Germline CDR1 LGHNT, CDR2 FRNRAP. This CDR3 reads CASGLSPGQKETQYF. In DNA form, the CDR3 reads TGTGCTAGTGGTTTGAGTCCGGGACAGAAAGAGACCCAGTACTTC.

The V call is TRBV5-1, the J call TRBJ1-1; possibly TRBD1 for D (5 bases). The CDR3 contains 14 residues. V lost 4 bases and J 1 base, leaving 11 bases between the germline ends. Germline V gives CDR1 SGHRS, CDR2 YFSETQ. Here the CDR3 reads CASSMGPSNTEAFF. The CDR3, as DNA: TGCGCCAGCAGCATGGGACCGTCGAACACTGAAGCTTTCTTT.

Only a few counts were recorded for this clonotype. The chain links TRBV6-1 to TRBJ1-6, with a weak D call TRBD1 (6 bases). Trimming stripped 10 bases from V and 6 bases from J, with 16 bases between. The CDR3 contains 14 residues. CDR1 and CDR2 (germline): MNHNS, SASEGT. The CDR3 DNA follows: TGTGCCATCGAGACGGGACACTCTAATTCACCCCTCCACTTT. Amino acid sequence: CAIETGHSNSPLHF.

CDR3 sequence: CASSLGPGSIIGANVLTF. The CDR3 bases are TGTGCCAGCAGCTTAGGTCCAGGATCGATAATTGGGGCCAACGTCCTGACTTTC. V gene TRBV11-2 combines with J gene TRBJ2-6; D gene unclear. Trimming shortened V by 1 base and J by 3 bases, and 16 bases separated the two germline ends. Germline V gene lookup returns CDR1 SGHAT and CDR2 FQNNGV. The CDR3 sequence is 18 residues long.

This chain connects TRBV5-1 to TRBJ2-7; D is perhaps TRBD2 (6 bases). V was shortened by 4 bases and J by 6 bases, with 11 bases between the two germline ends. Germline V CDR1 and CDR2: SGHRS, YFSETQ. The CDR3 totals 12 residues. CDR3: CASSVRGSEQYF. The CDR3 coding sequence is TGCGCCAGCAGCGTTCGGGGGAGCGAGCAGTACTTC.

This chain uses TRBV7-8 with TRBJ2-1; TRBD1 aligns across 10 bases. V dropped 4 bases and J dropped 7; count of bases not matched to a gene: 7. The CDR3 runs to 15 residues. Germline V lookup: CDR1 SGHVS, CDR2 FQNEAQ. The CDR3 nucleotides read TGTGCCAGCAGCTCGAGACAGGGGGCGGGTAATGAGCAGTTCTTC. Its protein is CASSSRQGAGNEQFF.

This clonotype has only a few counts. The chain employs TRBV2 and TRBJ2-1; 9 bases align to TRBD1. The CDR3 is made up of 15 amino acids. Losses at the gene ends were 9 bases for V and 9 bases for J; bases not matched to a gene: 15. The germline V gene has CDR1 SNHLY and CDR2 FYNNEI. CDR3 DNA: TGTGCCAGTACCTCCATGGGGACAGGGATCAGTGAGCAGTTCTTC. It encodes CASTSMGTGISEQFF.

In DNA, the CDR3 is TGTGCCAGCAGTGAAGGTGGGGTCTACACCTTC. Residues: CASSEGGVYTF. The V gene is TRBV6-5, the J gene TRBJ1-2; D not certain. The CDR3 contains 11 residues. The V end was cut by 5 bases, the J end by 10 bases, with 11 bases between. In germline, CDR1 is MNHEY, CDR2 SVGAGI.